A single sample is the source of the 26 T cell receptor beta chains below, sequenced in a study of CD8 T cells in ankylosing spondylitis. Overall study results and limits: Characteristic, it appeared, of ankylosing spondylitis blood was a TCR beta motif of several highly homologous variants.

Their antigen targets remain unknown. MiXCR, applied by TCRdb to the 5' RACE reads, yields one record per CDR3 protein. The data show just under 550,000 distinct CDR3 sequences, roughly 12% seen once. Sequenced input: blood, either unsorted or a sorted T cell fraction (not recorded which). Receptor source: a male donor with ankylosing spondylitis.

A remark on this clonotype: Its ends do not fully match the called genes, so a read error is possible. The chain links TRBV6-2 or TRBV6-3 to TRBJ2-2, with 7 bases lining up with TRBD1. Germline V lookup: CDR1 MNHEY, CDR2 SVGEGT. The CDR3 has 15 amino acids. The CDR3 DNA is TGTGCCAGCAGTTCGACAGGGAAGGTCACCGGGAAGCTGTTTTTT. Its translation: CASSSTGKVTGKLFF.

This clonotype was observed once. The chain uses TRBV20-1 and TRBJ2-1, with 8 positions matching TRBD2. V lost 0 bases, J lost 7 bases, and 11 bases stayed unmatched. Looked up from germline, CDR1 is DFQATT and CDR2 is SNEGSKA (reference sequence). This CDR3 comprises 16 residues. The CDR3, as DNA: TGCAGTGCTAGAGACTTCCGAGCGGGAGTGGGGAATGAGCAGTTCTTC. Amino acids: CSARDFRAGVGNEQFF.

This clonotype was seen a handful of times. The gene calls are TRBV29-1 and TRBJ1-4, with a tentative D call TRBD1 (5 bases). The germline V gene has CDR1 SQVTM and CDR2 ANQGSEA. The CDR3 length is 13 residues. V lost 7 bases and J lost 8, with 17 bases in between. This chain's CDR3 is CSAWGGSSEKLFF. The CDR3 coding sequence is TGCAGCGCATGGGGGGGAAGTAGCGAAAAACTGTTTTTT.

The CDR3 DNA sequence: TGTGCCAGCAGTGAATTGGGCGGGGCAACTGAAGCTTTCTTT. Protein: CASSELGGATEAFF. The rearrangement joins TRBV25-1 to TRBJ1-1, with D tentatively TRBD1 (5 bases). Deletions cut 1 base from V and 5 bases from J, with 11 bases between. This CDR3 spans 14 amino acids. Germline assignment: CDR1 MGHDK and CDR2 SYGVNS.

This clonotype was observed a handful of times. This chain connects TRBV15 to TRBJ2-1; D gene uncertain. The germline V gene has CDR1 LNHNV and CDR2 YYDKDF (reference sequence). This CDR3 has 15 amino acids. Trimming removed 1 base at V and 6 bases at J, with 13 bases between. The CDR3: CATSRALSSGNEQFF. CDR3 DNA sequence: TGTGCCACCAGCAGAGCCCTAAGCTCGGGCAATGAGCAGTTCTTC.

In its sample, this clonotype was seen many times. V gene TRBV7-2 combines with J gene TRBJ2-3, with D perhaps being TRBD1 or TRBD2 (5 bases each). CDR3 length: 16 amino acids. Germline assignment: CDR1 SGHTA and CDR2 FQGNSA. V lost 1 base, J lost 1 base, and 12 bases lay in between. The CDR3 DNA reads TGTGCCAGCAGCTTAGTCGGGACCGACCGCACAGATACGCAGTATTTT. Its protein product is CASSLVGTDRTDTQYF.

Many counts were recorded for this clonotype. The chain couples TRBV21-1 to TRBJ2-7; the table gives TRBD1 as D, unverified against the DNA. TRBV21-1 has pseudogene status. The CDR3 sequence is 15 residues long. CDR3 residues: CASSPGGQADYEQYV. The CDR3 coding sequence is TGTGCCAGCAGCCCTGGGGGGCAGGCCGACTACGAGCAGTACGTC.

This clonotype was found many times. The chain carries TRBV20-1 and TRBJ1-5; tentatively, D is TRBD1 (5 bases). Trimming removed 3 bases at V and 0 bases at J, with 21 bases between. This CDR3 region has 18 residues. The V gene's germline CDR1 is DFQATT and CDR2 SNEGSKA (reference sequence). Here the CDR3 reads CSASDLTRGTYSNQPQHF. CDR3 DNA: TGCAGTGCTAGTGACCTGACCCGGGGGACTTATAGCAATCAGCCCCAGCATTTT.

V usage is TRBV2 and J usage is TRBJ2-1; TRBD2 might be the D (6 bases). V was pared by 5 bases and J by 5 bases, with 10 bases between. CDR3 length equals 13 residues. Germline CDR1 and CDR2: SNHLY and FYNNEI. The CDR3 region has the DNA TGTGCCAGCAGTTTGGACTACAACAATGAGCAGTTCTTC. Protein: CASSLDYNNEQFF. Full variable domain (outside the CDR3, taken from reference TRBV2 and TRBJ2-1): EPEVTQTPSHQVTQMGQEVILRCVPISNHLYFYWYRQILGQKVEFLVSFYNNEISEKSEIFDDQFSVERPDGSNFTLKIRSTKLEDSAMYFCASSLDYNNEQFFGPGTRLTVL.

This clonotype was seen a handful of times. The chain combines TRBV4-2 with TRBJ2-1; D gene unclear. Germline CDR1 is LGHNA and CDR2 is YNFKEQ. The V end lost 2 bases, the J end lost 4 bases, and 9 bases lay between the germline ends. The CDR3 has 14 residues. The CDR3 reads CASSQTDDYNEQFF. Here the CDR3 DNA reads TGTGCCAGCAGCCAAACCGACGATTACAATGAGCAGTTCTTC.

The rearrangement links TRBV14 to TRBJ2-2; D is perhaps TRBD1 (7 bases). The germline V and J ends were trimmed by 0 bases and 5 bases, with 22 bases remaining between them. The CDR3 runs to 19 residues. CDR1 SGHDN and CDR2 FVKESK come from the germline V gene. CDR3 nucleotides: TGTGCCAGCAGCCAAGATGCCTGGACCATGACAGGGAGGACCGGGGAGCTGTTTTTT. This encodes CASSQDAWTMTGRTGELFF.

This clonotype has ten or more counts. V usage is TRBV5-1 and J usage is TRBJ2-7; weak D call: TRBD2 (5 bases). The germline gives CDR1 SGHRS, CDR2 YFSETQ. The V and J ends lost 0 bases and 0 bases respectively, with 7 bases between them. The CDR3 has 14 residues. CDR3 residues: CASSLVGISYEQYF. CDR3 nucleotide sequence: TGCGCCAGCAGCTTGGTCGGGATCTCCTACGAGCAGTACTTC.

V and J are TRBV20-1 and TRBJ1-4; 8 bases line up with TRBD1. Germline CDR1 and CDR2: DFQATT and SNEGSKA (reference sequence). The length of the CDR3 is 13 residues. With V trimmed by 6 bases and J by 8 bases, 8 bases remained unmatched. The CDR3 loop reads CSARQGSREKLFF. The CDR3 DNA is TGCAGTGCCCGACAGGGGTCACGCGAAAAACTGTTTTTT.

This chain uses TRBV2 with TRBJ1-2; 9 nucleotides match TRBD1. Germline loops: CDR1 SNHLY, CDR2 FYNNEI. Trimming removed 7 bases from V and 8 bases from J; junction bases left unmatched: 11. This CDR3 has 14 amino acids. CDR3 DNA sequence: TGTGCCAGCACCTCCCTTGGGACAGGGTACGGCTACACCTTC. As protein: CASTSLGTGYGYTF.

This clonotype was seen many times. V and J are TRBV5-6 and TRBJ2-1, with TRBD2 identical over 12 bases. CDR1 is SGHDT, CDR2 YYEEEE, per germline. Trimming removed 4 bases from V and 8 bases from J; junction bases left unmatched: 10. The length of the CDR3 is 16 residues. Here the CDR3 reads CASSALTSGRTYEQFF. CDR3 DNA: TGTGCCAGCAGCGCACTAACTAGCGGGAGGACCTATGAGCAGTTCTTC.

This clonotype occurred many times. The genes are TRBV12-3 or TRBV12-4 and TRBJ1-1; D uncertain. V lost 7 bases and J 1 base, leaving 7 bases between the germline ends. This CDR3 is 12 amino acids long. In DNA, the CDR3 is TGTGCCAGCAAAAGACAGAACACTGAAGCTTTCTTT. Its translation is CASKRQNTEAFF.

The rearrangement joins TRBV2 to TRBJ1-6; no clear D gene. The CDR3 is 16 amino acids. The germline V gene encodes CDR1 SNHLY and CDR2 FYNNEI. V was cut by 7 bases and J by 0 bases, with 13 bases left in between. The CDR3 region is CASKDPDSSYNSPLHF. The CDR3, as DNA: TGTGCCAGCAAAGACCCAGATAGCTCCTATAATTCACCCCTCCACTTT.

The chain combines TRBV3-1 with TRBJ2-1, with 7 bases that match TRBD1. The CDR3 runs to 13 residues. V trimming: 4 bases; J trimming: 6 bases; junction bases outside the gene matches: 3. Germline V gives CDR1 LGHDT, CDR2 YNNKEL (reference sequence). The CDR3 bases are TGTGCCAGCAGCCGCCGACAGGGCAATGAGCAGTTCTTC. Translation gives CASSRRQGNEQFF.

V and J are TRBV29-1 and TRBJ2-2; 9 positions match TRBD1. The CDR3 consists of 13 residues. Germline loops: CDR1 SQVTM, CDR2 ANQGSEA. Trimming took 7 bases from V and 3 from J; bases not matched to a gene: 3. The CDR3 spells CSGGTGYTGELFF. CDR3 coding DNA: TGCAGCGGGGGGACAGGGTACACCGGGGAGCTGTTTTTT.

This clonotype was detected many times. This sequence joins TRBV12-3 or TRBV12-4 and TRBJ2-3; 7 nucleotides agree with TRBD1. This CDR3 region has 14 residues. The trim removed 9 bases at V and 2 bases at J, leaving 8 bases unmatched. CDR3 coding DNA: TGTGCCAGTTCGATGGGACAGCCCACAGATACGCAGTATTTT. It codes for CASSMGQPTDTQYF.

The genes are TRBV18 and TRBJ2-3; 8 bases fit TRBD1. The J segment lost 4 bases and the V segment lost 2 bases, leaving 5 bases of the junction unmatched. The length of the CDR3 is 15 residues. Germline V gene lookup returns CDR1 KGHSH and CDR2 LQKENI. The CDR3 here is CASSPYQTGADTQYF. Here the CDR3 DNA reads TGTGCCAGCTCACCATATCAGACAGGGGCAGATACGCAGTATTTT.

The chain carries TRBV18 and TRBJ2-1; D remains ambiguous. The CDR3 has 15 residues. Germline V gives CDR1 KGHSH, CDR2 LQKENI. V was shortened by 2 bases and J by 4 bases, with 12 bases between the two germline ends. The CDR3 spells CASSPTERSYNEQFF. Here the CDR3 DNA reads TGTGCCAGCTCACCAACAGAGAGATCGTACAATGAGCAGTTCTTC.

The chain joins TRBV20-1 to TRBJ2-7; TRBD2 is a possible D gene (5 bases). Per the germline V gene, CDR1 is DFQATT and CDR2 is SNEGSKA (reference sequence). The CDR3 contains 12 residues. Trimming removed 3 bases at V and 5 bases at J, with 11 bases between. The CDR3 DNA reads TGCAGTGCTAGGGCCGACGGGGACGAGCAGTACGTC. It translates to CSARADGDEQYV.

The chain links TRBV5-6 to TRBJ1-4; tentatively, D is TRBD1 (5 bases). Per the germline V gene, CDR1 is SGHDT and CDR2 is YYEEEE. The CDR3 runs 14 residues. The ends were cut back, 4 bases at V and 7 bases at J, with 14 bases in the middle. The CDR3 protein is CASSAGLPSEKLFF. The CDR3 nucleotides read TGTGCCAGCAGCGCGGGACTTCCGAGTGAAAAACTGTTTTTT.

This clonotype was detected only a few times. The CDR3 protein is CSVVVQGRTGELFF. CDR3 bases: TGCAGCGTTGTGGTTCAGGGGCGCACCGGGGAGCTGTTTTTT. The rearrangement uses TRBV29-1 and TRBJ2-2; TRBD1 might be the D (6 bases). From germline, CDR1 is SQVTM and CDR2 ANQGSEA. This CDR3 spans 14 amino acids. Trimming took 4 bases from V and 4 from J, leaving 13 bases between them.

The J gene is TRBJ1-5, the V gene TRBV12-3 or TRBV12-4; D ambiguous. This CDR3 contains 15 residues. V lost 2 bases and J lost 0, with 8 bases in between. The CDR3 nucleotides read TGTGCCAGCAGTTTACGGGCCTATAGCAATCAGCCCCAGCATTTT. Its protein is CASSLRAYSNQPQHF.